Listed below are T cell receptor beta chains from one sample, sequenced in a study of cytomegalovirus exposure and HLA in healthy donors. Produced via immunoSEQ multiplex PCR; TCRdb's table is partial and in-frame only. This table holds about 59,000 clones. Sequences were obtained from PBMCs. The receptors were gathered from a man aged 30 to 39 in good health and CMV-seropositive. The CDR3 runs from the conserved cysteine through the conserved F or W. A D gene is named only where the DNA matches it firmly.

DNA	CDR3	J	D	V
TGTGCCAGCAGTTACAAAGACAGGCTACCCACCGGGGAGCTGTTTTTT	CASSYKDRLPTGELFF	TRBJ2-2	-	TRBV6-5
TGTGCCAGCAAAGAAGACTACAACAATGAGCAGTTCTTC	CASKEDYNNEQFF	TRBJ2-1	-	TRBV2
TGTGCCAGCAGCTATATCCCGGGACTAGCGGGGCAAAAAGAGACCCAGTACTTC	CASSYIPGLAGQKETQYF	TRBJ2-5	TRBD2	TRBV7-9
TGTGCCAGCAGCCCGGACAGGGGAAACACCGGGGAGCTGTTTTTT	CASSPDRGNTGELFF	TRBJ2-2	TRBD1	TRBV7-6
TGTGCCAGCAGTACCTTGGGACAGGGGGAAGCTTTCTTT	CASSTLGQGEAFF	TRBJ1-1	TRBD1	TRBV27
TGCGCCAGCAGTGAGTCGAGCGCGGGGGATTGGTCCTCAAACTACAATGAGCAGTTCTTC	CASSESSAGDWSSNYNEQFF	TRBJ2-1	TRBD2	TRBV10-1
TGTGCCAGCACAGGACAGGGCGACACTGAAGCTTTCTTT	CASTGQGDTEAFF	TRBJ1-1	TRBD1	TRBV6-1
TGTGCTAGTGGTTTGGGCGCCAGGGAGGGGGAGACCCAGTACTTC	CASGLGAREGETQYF	TRBJ2-5	TRBD2	TRBV12-5
TGTGCCAGCAGTGAAATTATCGGGACAGGTCACAATGAGCAGTTCTTC	CASSEIIGTGHNEQFF	TRBJ2-1	TRBD1	TRBV6-1
TGTGCCACCAGCAGGGACAGGGGGCGTTACGAGCAGTACTTC	CATSRDRGRYEQYF	TRBJ2-7	TRBD1	TRBV15
TGTGCCTGGAGTGTATACAGGGTGGTATCGAACACCGGGGAGCTGTTTTTT	CAWSVYRVVSNTGELFF	TRBJ2-2	-	TRBV30
TGTGCCAGCAGTGAACAGGGACTGCTGGGTGGCTACACCTTC	CASSEQGLLGGYTF	TRBJ1-2	-	TRBV6-1
TGTGCCATCCCACCCGGACAGGAGCCCTCCTACGAGCAGTACTTC	CAIPPGQEPSYEQYF	TRBJ2-7	TRBD1	TRBV10-3
TGTGCCAGCAGCCCGGGGCAGGGGGCGGACACTGAAGCTTTCTTT	CASSPGQGADTEAFF	TRBJ1-1	TRBD1	TRBV9
TGTGCCAGCAGCCTAAAGACAGGCGGCGGTGAAAAACTGTTTTTT	CASSLKTGGGEKLFF	TRBJ1-4	-	TRBV27
TGTGCCAGCAGTGACTTCGGGGGACGATACACAGATACGCAGTATTTT	CASSDFGGRYTDTQYF	TRBJ2-3	-	TRBV2
TGCGCCAGCAGTCAAAGTATAGGGGATTCACCCCTCCACTTT	CASSQSIGDSPLHF	TRBJ1-6	-	TRBV4-1
TGTGCCAGCAGCCGCTCATGGGAGGCACCTAGCGAGCAGTACTTC	CASSRSWEAPSEQYF	TRBJ2-7	-	TRBV5-4
TGTGCCAGCAGTGGGACTAGCGTGTCGGTGTACCACGAGCAGTACTTC	CASSGTSVSVYHEQYF	TRBJ2-7	TRBD2	TRBV2
TGTGCCAGCAGCTTAGAACTAGCGGGAGGGGGTTTCGAGTACTTC	CASSLELAGGGFEYF	TRBJ2-5	TRBD2	TRBV7-8
TGTGCCAGTAGCCCTTTCCGGGCGAAGGGGCAGCCCCAGCATTTT	CASSPFRAKGQPQHF	TRBJ1-5	-	TRBV19
TGCGCCAGCAGCGCCCCGGGACTAGCGGGGGCGCCACCTCAGTTCTTC	CASSAPGLAGAPPQFF	TRBJ2-1	TRBD2	TRBV5-1
TGTGCCAGCAGCTTGTACCAGTCCTACAATGAGCAGTTCTTC	CASSLYQSYNEQFF	TRBJ2-1	-	TRBV5-8
TGTGCCAGCTCACCCTCAACTAAGACAGGGTCCTACGAGCAGTACTTC	CASSPSTKTGSYEQYF	TRBJ2-7	TRBD1	TRBV18
TGTGCCAGCAACCTCCTAGCGGGGGATTTCGAGCAGTACTTC	CASNLLAGDFEQYF	TRBJ2-7	TRBD2	TRBV6-5
TGTGCCAGCAGCCGAGTTGGGGCTGAAGATTTCTTT	CASSRVGAEDFF	TRBJ1-1	-	TRBV5-4
TGTGCCTGGAGGACAGGGGCTGGAAACACCATATATTTT	CAWRTGAGNTIYF	TRBJ1-3	TRBD1	TRBV30
TGTGCCAGTAGTACAGGGTTTGAAGCTTTCTTT	CASSTGFEAFF	TRBJ1-1	-	TRBV19
TGTGCCAGCAGCTTGTATCTTGGACTAGCGGGTTTTACTAGCCAAGAGACCCAGTACTTC	CASSLYLGLAGFTSQETQYF	TRBJ2-5	TRBD2	TRBV13
TGTGCCAGCAGTTTATCAGGGCACGGCAGGGGCGAGCAGTACTTC	CASSLSGHGRGEQYF	TRBJ2-7	-	TRBV27
TGTGCCAGCGCGACAGGGGGCCAACCGTACAATGAGCAGTTCTTC	CASATGGQPYNEQFF	TRBJ2-1	TRBD1	TRBV7-2
TGTGCTAGTGGTCCGGGACTAGCGGGACCGTTTAGCGTTGAGCAGTTCTTC	CASGPGLAGPFSVEQFF	TRBJ2-1	TRBD2	TRBV12-5
TGTGCCAGCAGCGCCGAGGCACGACTAGCGGGTGCCTACGAGCAGTACTTC	CASSAEARLAGAYEQYF	TRBJ2-7	TRBD2	TRBV9
TGTGCCAGCATGGACAGGGGTCGTGGCTACACCTTC	CASMDRGRGYTF	TRBJ1-2	TRBD1	TRBV5-6
TGTGCCAGCAGTGCAACAGGGATCACCGGGGAGCTGTTTTTT	CASSATGITGELFF	TRBJ2-2	-	TRBV6-1
TGTGCCAGCAGCCAAGGGTCTAGCGGGAGCACAGATACGCAGTATTTT	CASSQGSSGSTDTQYF	TRBJ2-3	TRBD2	TRBV14
TGTGCCAGTAGTATAGCTCGCTCTGGGGCCAACGTCCTGACTTTC	CASSIARSGANVLTF	TRBJ2-6	-	TRBV19
TGTGCCAGTAGTGTGACAGGGTATAGCAATCAGCCCCAGCATTTT	CASSVTGYSNQPQHF	TRBJ1-5	TRBD1	TRBV19
TGTGCCAGCAGTCAAGGGAGCAACAATGAGCAGTTCTTC	CASSQGSNNEQFF	TRBJ2-1	-	TRBV9
TGTGCCAGTACCGAAGGGGGACTAGCGTCCTCAGATACGCAGTATTTT	CASTEGGLASSDTQYF	TRBJ2-3	TRBD2	TRBV19
TGTGCCAGTAAGGATAAAGGGGAGGTATACAGAGCTTTCTTT	CASKDKGEVYRAFF	TRBJ1-1	-	TRBV19
TGTGCCAGCAGTTACCGGGGGACAGGACCCTACACCTTC	CASSYRGTGPYTF	TRBJ1-2	TRBD1	TRBV6-5
TGCGCCAGCAGCCAGGACAAAGAGACCCAGTACTTC	CASSQDKETQYF	TRBJ2-5	-	TRBV4-1
TGTGCCAGCAGCCTTAGGTACCGGGACACTGCGTACGAGCAGTACTTC	CASSLRYRDTAYEQYF	TRBJ2-7	-	TRBV7-8
TGTGCCAGTAGTCCACGGAGGGATGCTAATGAAAAACTGTTTTTT	CASSPRRDANEKLFF	TRBJ1-4	-	TRBV19
TGTGCCACCAGCCCCAGGAGGAGCTCCTACGAGCAGTACTTC	CATSPRRSSYEQYF	TRBJ2-7	-	TRBV15